This TCR beta chain was profiled in a study of blood T cell repertoires in COVID-19. Study information: Samples came from the United States, Italy and Spain, spanning acute and convalescent COVID-19. T cells, B-cell-depleted T cells, or PBMCs supplied cDNA or gDNA.

J lost 4 bases, V lost 7 bases, and 13 bases had no gene match. Germline assignment: CDR1 SEHNR and CDR2 FQNEAQ (reference sequence). This CDR3 is 15 amino acids long. Study processing details: Amplification of reference gene primers was used by the study to estimate nucleated cell counts. Measured with immunoSEQ multiplex PCR; TCRdb has only the in-frame clones, and not every one. The V and J calls and clone size come from that table; D and trimming were worked out from the DNA. The table lists hundreds of thousands of clones, approximately 82% of them singletons. The sequenced material came from peripheral blood. This chain uses TRBV7-9 with TRBJ2-7; TRBD1 matches at 7 bases. The origin of this receptor is a man older than 75 with acute or convalescent COVID-19. CDR3: CASTLQGPTDYEQYF. The CDR3 coding sequence is TGTGCCAGCACACTACAGGGGCCGACTGATTACGAGCAGTACTTC.